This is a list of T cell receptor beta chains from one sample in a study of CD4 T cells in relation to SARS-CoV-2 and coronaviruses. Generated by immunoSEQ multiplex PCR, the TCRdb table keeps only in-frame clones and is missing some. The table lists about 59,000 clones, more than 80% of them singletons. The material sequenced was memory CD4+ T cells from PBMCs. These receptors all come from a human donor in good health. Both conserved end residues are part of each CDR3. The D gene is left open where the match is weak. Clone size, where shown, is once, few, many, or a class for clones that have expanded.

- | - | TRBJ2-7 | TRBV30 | CAWSPLAGAHYEQYF | TGTGCCTGGAGTCCCCTGGCGGGGGCGCACTACGAGCAGTACTTC
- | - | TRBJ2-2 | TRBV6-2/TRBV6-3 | CASSFIRQFANTGELFF | TGTGCCAGCAGTTTCATCCGGCAGTTCGCGAACACCGGGGAGCTGTTTTTT
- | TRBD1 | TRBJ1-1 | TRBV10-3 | CAISEEGAWTEAFF | TGTGCCATCAGTGAAGAGGGGGCATGGACTGAAGCTTTCTTT
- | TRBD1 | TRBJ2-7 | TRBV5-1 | CASSSDRGRDEQYF | TGCGCCAGCAGTTCAGACAGGGGAAGGGACGAGCAGTACTTC
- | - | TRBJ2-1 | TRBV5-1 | CASRVSGPNEQFF | TGCGCCAGCAGGGTGAGTGGACCCAATGAGCAGTTCTTC
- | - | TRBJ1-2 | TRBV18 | CASSPQEEGGYTF | TGTGCCAGCTCACCACAGGAGGAGGGGGGCTACACCTTC
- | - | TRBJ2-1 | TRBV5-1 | CASSLVREIYNEQFF | TGCGCCAGCAGCTTGGTCCGGGAGATTTACAATGAGCAGTTCTTC
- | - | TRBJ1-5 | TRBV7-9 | CASSLDPSNQPQHF | TGTGCCAGCAGCTTAGACCCGAGCAATCAGCCCCAGCATTTT
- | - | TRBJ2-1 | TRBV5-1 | CASSLDYGQFF | TGCGCCAGCAGCTTGGACTACGGGCAGTTCTTC
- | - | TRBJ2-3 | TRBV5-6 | CASSSGTDTQYF | TGTGCCAGCAGCTCCGGAACAGATACGCAGTATTTT
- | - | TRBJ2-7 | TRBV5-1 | CASSLAISGEQYF | TGCGCCAGCAGCTTGGCGATTAGCGGCGAGCAGTACTTC
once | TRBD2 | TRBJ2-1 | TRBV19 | CASKEGLAVHRPYNEQFF | TGTGCCAGTAAGGAGGGACTAGCGGTTCATAGACCCTACAATGAGCAGTTCTTC
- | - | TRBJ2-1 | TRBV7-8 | CASSWDLRSGYNEQFF | TGTGCCAGCAGCTGGGATCTCCGCTCAGGCTACAATGAGCAGTTCTTC
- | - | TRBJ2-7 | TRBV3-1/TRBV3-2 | CASSQVEAAEQYF | TGTGCCAGCAGCCAAGTAGAAGCAGCCGAGCAGTACTTC
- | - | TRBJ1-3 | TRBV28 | CASSTSPGLHTIYF | TGTGCCAGCAGCACTTCCCCAGGATTACACACCATATATTTT
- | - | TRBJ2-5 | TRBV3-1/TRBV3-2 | CASSQGGLSQYF | TGTGCCAGCAGCCAAGGGGGCCTATCCCAGTACTTC
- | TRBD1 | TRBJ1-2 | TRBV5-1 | CASSSGTGLNYGYTF | TGCGCCAGCAGCTCCGGGACAGGGCTTAACTATGGCTACACCTTC
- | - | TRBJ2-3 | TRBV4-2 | CASSQGNADTQYF | TGTGCCAGCAGCCAGGGTAACGCAGATACGCAGTATTTT
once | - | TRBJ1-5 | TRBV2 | CASILHAPQGQPQHF | TGTGCCAGCATCCTACACGCTCCCCAGGGCCAGCCCCAGCATTTT
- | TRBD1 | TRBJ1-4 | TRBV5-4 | CASSQGGISTNEKLFF | TGTGCCAGCAGCCAGGGGGGCATTTCAACTAATGAAAAACTGTTTTTT
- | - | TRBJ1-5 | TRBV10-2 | CASRDTGNQPQHF | TGCGCCAGCAGAGATACAGGGAATCAGCCCCAGCATTTT
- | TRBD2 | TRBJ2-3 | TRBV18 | CASSPGLAGRRADTQYF | TGTGCCAGCTCACCCGGACTAGCGGGAAGACGCGCAGATACGCAGTATTTT
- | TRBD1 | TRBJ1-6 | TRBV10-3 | CATSTGADNSPLHF | TGTGCCACTTCCACAGGGGCGGATAATTCACCCCTCCACTTT
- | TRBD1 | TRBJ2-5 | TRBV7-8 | CASSLGRQGVEDQYF | TGTGCCAGCAGCTTAGGGCGCCAGGGGGTGGAGGACCAGTACTTC
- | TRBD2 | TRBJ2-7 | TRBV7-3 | CASSPTSGSYHEQYF | TGTGCCAGCAGCCCAACTAGCGGGAGTTATCACGAGCAGTACTTC
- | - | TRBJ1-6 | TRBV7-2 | CASSPWTARNNNSPLHF | TGTGCCAGCAGCCCCTGGACAGCGAGGAATAATAATTCACCCCTCCACTTT
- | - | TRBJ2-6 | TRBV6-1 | CASSERASGANVLTF | TGTGCCAGCAGTGAGAGGGCCTCTGGGGCCAACGTCCTGACTTTC
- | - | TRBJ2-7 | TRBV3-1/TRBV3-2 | CASSTTTGATYF | TGTGCCAGCAGCACCACGACAGGCGCGACGTACTTC
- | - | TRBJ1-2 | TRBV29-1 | CSVTDSYGYTF | TGCAGCGTGACGGACAGCTATGGCTACACCTTC
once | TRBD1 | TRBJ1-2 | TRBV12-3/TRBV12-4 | CASRRTGSGYTF | TGTGCCAGCAGGAGGACAGGGAGCGGCTACACCTTC
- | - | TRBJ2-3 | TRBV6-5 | CASSYLGRLDTQYF | TGTGCCAGCAGTTACTTAGGACGTCTCGATACGCAGTATTTT
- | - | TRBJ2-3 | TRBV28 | CASSSPGGGSDTQYF | TGTGCCAGCAGTTCTCCAGGGGGAGGATCGGATACGCAGTATTTT
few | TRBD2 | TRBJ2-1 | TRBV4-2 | CASSPTSGKSRIQFF | TGTGCCAGCAGCCCGACTAGCGGGAAATCTCGCATTCAGTTCTTC
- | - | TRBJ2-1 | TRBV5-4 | CASSPTGGSSYNEQFF | TGTGCCAGCAGCCCGACTGGGGGAAGCTCCTACAATGAGCAGTTCTTC
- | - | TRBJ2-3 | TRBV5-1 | CASSLAALGTDTQYF | TGCGCCAGCAGCTTGGCAGCGTTAGGCACAGATACGCAGTATTTT
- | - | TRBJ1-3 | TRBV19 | CASRLEGSSGNTIYF | TGTGCCAGTAGACTTGAAGGCAGCTCTGGAAACACCATATATTTT
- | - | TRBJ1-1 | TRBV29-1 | CSVVRDMNTEAFF | TGCAGCGTTGTGAGGGATATGAACACTGAAGCTTTCTTT
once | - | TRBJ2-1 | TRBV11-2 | CASSSARNYNEQFF | TGTGCCAGCAGCTCGGCGAGGAACTACAATGAGCAGTTCTTC
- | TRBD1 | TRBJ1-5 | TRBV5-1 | CASSLAGQGGQPQHF | TGCGCCAGCAGCTTAGCTGGACAGGGTGGCCAGCCCCAGCATTTT
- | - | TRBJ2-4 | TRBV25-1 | CASSKADKNIQYF | TGTGCCAGCAGTAAGGCGGACAAAAACATTCAGTACTTC
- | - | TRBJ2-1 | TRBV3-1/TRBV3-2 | CASSPNQGEQFF | TGTGCCAGCAGTCCTAATCAGGGCGAGCAGTTCTTC
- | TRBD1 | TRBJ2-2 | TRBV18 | CASSPGQGLAGELFF | TGTGCCAGCTCACCGGGACAGGGCTTAGCCGGGGAGCTGTTTTTT
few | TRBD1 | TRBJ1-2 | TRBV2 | CASSRTGVTNYGYTF | TGTGCCAGCAGCCGGACAGGGGTAACCAACTATGGCTACACCTTC
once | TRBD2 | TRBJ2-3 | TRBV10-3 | CAISDGTSGSTDTQYF | TGTGCCATCAGTGACGGGACTAGCGGGAGCACAGATACGCAGTATTTT
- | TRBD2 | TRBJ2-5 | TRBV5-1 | CASRPGGAGETQYF | TGCGCCAGCAGACCCGGGGGGGCGGGAGAGACCCAGTACTTC
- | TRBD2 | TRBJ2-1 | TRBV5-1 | CASSLRWGLAGGGEQFF | TGCGCCAGCAGCTTGCGCTGGGGACTAGCGGGAGGAGGTGAGCAGTTCTTC
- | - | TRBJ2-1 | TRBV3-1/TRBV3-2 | CASSQENEQFF | TGTGCCAGCAGCCAAGAGAATGAGCAGTTCTTC
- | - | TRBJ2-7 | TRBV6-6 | CASSYSAGPYEQYF | TGTGCCAGCAGTTACTCAGCGGGTCCCTACGAGCAGTACTTC
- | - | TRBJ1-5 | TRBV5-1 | CASSTTTGSNQPQHF | TGCGCCAGCAGCACAACCACAGGGAGCAATCAGCCCCAGCATTTT
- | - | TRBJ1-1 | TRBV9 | CASSVGRGKNTEAFF | TGTGCCAGCAGCGTAGGAAGGGGGAAGAACACTGAAGCTTTCTTT
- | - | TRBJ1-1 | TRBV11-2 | CASRLALRGPTEAFF | TGTGCCAGCAGGCTAGCCCTCCGGGGCCCCACTGAAGCTTTCTTT
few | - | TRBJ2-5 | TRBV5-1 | CASSLDSWETQYF | TGCGCCAGCAGCTTGGATTCGTGGGAGACCCAGTACTTC
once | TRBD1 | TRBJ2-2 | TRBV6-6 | CASSRRQGNTGELFF | TGTGCCAGCAGTCGTAGACAGGGGAACACCGGGGAGCTGTTTTTT
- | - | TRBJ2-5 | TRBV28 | CASSLSGVAETQYF | TGTGCCAGCAGTTTATCCGGGGTTGCAGAGACCCAGTACTTC